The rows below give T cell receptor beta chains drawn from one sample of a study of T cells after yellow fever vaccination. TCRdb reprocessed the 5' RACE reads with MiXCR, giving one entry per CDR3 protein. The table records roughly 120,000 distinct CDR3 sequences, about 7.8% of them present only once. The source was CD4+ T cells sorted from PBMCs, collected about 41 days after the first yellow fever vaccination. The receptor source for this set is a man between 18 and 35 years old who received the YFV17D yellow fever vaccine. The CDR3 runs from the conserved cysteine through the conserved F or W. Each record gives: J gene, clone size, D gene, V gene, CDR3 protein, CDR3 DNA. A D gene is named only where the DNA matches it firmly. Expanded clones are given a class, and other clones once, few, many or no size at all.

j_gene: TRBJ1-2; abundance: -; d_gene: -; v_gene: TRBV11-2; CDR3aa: CASSLLTGPKDYGYTF; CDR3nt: TGTGCCAGCAGCCTACTTACAGGGCCGAAGGACTATGGCTACACCTTC
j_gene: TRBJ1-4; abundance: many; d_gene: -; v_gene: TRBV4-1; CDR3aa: CASSWVQPNEKLFF; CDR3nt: TGCGCCAGCAGCTGGGTACAGCCTAATGAAAAACTGTTTTTT
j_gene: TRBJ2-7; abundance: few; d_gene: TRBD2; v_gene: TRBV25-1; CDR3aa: CASALAVSSYEQYF; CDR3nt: TGTGCCTCAGCCCTAGCGGTCAGCTCCTACGAGCAGTACTTC
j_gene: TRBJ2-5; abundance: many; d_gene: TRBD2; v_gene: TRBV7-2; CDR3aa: CASRPLAGAKTQYF; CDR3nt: TGTGCCAGCAGGCCTCTAGCGGGGGCGAAGACCCAGTACTTC
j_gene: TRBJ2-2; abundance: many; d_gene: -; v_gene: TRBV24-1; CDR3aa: CATSDIQVHGELFF; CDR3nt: TGTGCCACCAGTGATATCCAGGTTCACGGGGAGCTGTTTTTT
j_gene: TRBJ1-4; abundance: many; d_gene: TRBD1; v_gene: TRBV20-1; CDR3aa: CSARDRQGGGYTEKLFF; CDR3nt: TGCAGTGCTAGAGATAGACAGGGAGGGGGATATACAGAAAAACTGTTTTTT
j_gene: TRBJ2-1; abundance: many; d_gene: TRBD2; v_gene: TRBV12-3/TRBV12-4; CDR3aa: CASSRAGRAYNEQFF; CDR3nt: TGTGCCAGCAGTAGGGCAGGGAGGGCCTACAATGAGCAGTTCTTC
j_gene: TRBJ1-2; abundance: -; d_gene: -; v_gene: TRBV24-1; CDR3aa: CATSTGDWGYGYTF; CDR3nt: TGTGCCACCAGTACCGGGGATTGGGGCTATGGCTACACCTTC
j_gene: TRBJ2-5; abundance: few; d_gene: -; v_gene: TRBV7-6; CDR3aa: CACGAGHGREETQYF; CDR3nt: TGTGCCTGCGGGGCGGGACACGGCCGGGAGGAGACCCAGTACTTC
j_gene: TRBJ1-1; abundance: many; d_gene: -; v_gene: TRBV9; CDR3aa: CATAAGPNTEAFF; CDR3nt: TGTGCCACCGCCGCGGGACCTAACACTGAAGCTTTCTTT
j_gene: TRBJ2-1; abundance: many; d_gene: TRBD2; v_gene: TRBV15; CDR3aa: CATSRSAGGIYNEQFF; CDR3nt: TGTGCCACCAGCAGGTCAGCGGGGGGAATCTACAATGAGCAGTTCTTC
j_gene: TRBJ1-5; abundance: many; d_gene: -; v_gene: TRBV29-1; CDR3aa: CSVVETDLNQPQHF; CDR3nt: TGCAGCGTTGTAGAAACCGACCTCAATCAGCCCCAGCATTTT
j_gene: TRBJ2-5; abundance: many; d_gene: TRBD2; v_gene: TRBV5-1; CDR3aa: CASSLNPAGGPETQYF; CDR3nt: TGCGCCAGCAGCTTGAACCCAGCGGGGGGGCCGGAGACCCAGTACTTC
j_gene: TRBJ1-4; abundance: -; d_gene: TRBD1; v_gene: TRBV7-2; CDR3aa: CASSSQGAPWEKLFF; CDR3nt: TGTGCCAGCAGCTCACAGGGGGCGCCTTGGGAAAAACTGTTTTTT
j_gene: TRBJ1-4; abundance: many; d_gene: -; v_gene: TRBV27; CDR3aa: CASSLRPNEKLFF; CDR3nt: TGTGCCAGCAGTTTGCGTCCCAATGAAAAACTGTTTTTT